Each of the 7 T cell receptor beta chains below was sequenced from the same sample in a study of cytomegalovirus exposure and HLA in healthy donors. PCR was performed using 60 Vbeta and 13 Jbeta primers. Here immunoSEQ multiplex PCR was the method, and the copy in TCRdb shows in-frame clones only, minus some. The table records roughly 170,000 clones, more than 80% of them present only once. The sequenced material came from PBMCs. Receptor source: a woman aged 18-29 years in good health and CMV-seronegative.

The chain recombines TRBV30 with TRBJ1-4; 7 nucleotides agree with TRBD1. The germline V gene encodes CDR1 GTSNPN and CDR2 SVGIG (reference sequence). This CDR3 has 14 amino acids. The junction had 7 bases not matched to a gene; V was cut back by 5 bases and J by 4 bases. CDR3 bases: TGTGCCTGGGGCCCGGGACAGAGTAATGAAAAACTGTTTTTT. As protein: CAWGPGQSNEKLFF.

V usage is TRBV6-5 and J usage is TRBJ2-7, with 12 bases fitting TRBD2. The CDR3 loop spans 14 amino acids. Germline V gives CDR1 MNHEY, CDR2 SVGAGI. Trimming cost V 8 bases and J 5 bases; bases outside gene matches: 7. CDR3 sequence reads: CASFPSGRADEQYF. CDR3 sequence (DNA): TGTGCCAGCTTCCCTAGCGGGAGGGCCGACGAGCAGTACTTC.

This chain connects TRBV7-9 to TRBJ2-5, with 9 bases matching TRBD1. The CDR3 spans 14 residues. Trimming took 6 bases from V and 2 from J; bases not matched to a gene: 4. Germline values: CDR1 SEHNR, CDR2 FQNEAQ (reference sequence). This chain's CDR3 is CASRKGTGQETQYF. In DNA, the CDR3 is TGTGCCAGCAGGAAGGGGACAGGGCAAGAGACCCAGTACTTC.

This chain uses TRBV27 with TRBJ1-2; possibly TRBD1 for D (6 bases). V lost 4 bases to trimming and J lost 6 bases, with 18 bases between them. The CDR3 is 15 residues long. Germline V CDR1 and CDR2: MNHEY, SMNVEV (reference sequence). CDR3 coding DNA: TGTGCCAGCAGTTCCCCCAGTGCAGGGGATAATGGCTACACCTTC. Amino acid sequence: CASSSPSAGDNGYTF.

The rearrangement uses TRBV19 and TRBJ2-5, with D possibly being TRBD2 (6 bases). Trimming shortened V by 4 bases and J by 2 bases, and 14 bases separated the two germline ends. Germline loops: CDR1 LNHDA, CDR2 SQIVND (reference sequence). This CDR3 is 15 amino acids long. Written as DNA, the CDR3 is TGTGCCAGTAGTAGCGGGATGTACTCTCAAGAGACCCAGTACTTC. This sequence encodes CASSSGMYSQETQYF.

The gene calls are TRBV19 and TRBJ2-7; no firm D call. Germline V gene data show CDR1 as LNHDA and CDR2 as SQIVND (reference sequence). Trimming removed 10 bases from V and 3 bases from J, with 19 bases in between. The CDR3 runs to 14 residues. The CDR3 sequence: CATSPRIQYYEQYF. In DNA form, the CDR3 reads TGTGCCACTTCACCACGAATACAGTACTACGAGCAGTACTTC. Variable domain in full (rest from reference TRBV19 and TRBJ2-7): DGGITQSPKYLFRKEGQNVTLSCEQNLNHDAMYWYRQDPGQGLRLIYYSQIVNDFQKGDIAEGYSVSREKKESFPLTVTSAQKNPTAFYLCATSPRIQYYEQYFGPGTRLTVT.

V gene TRBV5-6 combines with J gene TRBJ1-2, with 7 bases lining up with TRBD1. The germline V gene encodes CDR1 SGHDT and CDR2 YYEEEE. V lost 3 bases, J lost 2 bases, and 4 bases stayed unmatched. The CDR3 is 14 amino acids. The CDR3 spells CASSSTGLNYGYTF. CDR3 DNA sequence: TGTGCCAGCAGCTCGACAGGGTTGAACTATGGCTACACCTTC. The whole variable domain, remainder taken from reference TRBV5-6 and TRBJ1-2, is DAGVTQSPTHLIKTRGQQVTLRCSPKSGHDTVSWYQQALGQGPQFIFQYYEEEERQRGNFPDRFSGHQFPNYSSELNVNALLLGDSALYLCASSSTGLNYGYTFGSGTRLTVV.